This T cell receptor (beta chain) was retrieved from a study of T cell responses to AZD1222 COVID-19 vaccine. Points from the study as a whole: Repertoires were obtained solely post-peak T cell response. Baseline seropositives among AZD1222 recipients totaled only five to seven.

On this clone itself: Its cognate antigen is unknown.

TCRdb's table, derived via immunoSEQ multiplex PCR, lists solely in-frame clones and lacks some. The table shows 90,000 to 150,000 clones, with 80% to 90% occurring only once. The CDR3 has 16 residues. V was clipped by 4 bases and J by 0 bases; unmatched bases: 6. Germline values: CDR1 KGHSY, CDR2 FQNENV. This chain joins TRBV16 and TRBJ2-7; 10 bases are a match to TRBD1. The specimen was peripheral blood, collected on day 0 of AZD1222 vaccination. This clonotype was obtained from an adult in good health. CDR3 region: CASSRKGQGISYEQYF. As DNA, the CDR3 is TGTGCCAGCAGCCGGAAGGGACAGGGGATCTCCTACGAGCAGTACTTC.